This is a list of T cell receptor beta chains from one sample in a study of T cells after somatic rescue of genetic block. TCRdb's table, derived via immunoSEQ multiplex PCR, lists solely in-frame clones and lacks some. The sample records about 88,000 clones, more than 80% being singletons. Sequencing was carried out using peripheral blood mononuclear cells (PBMCs). These receptors all come from a woman younger than 35. Both conserved end residues are part of each CDR3. Fields, in order: J gene, clone size, D gene, V gene, CDR3 protein, CDR3 DNA. D genes are given only for firm matches. Clone sizes are given selectively: once, few, many, or a class where the clone is expanded.

TRBJ1-5 NA NA TRBV6-6 CASSPGTKGQPQHF TGTGCCAGCAGCCCCGGGACGAAGGGACAGCCCCAGCATTTT
TRBJ2-7 NA NA TRBV6-6 CASSPSYEQYF TGTGCCAGCAGCCCTTCCTACGAGCAGTACTTC
TRBJ2-7 NA TRBD2 TRBV5-1 CASSLEREFYEQYF TGCGCCAGCAGCTTAGAGCGGGAGTTCTACGAGCAGTACTTC
TRBJ2-7 NA TRBD2 TRBV5-1 CASSHGLAGPDEQYF TGCGCCAGCAGCCACGGACTAGCGGGGCCTGACGAGCAGTACTTC
TRBJ2-1 NA TRBD2 TRBV7-9 CAWRTSGSEQFF TGTGCCTGGCGGACTAGCGGGAGTGAGCAGTTCTTC
TRBJ2-7 once NA TRBV7-9 CASSPPREVSYEQYF TGTGCCAGCAGCCCACCAAGGGAGGTGAGCTACGAGCAGTACTTC
TRBJ1-1 NA NA TRBV29-1 CSGVVSEAFF TGCAGCGGGGTGGTTTCTGAAGCTTTCTTT
TRBJ2-5 NA NA TRBV7-9 CASSLGLQETQYF TGTGCCAGCAGCTTAGGATTACAAGAGACCCAGTACTTC
TRBJ2-3 few NA TRBV5-1 CASSLEPQDTQYF TGCGCCAGCAGCTTGGAGCCACAGGATACGCAGTATTTT
TRBJ1-1 once NA TRBV28 CASSFPTKIRVSDTEAFF TGTGCCAGCAGTTTCCCTACAAAGATCCGGGTCTCCGACACTGAAGCTTTCTTT
TRBJ2-1 NA TRBD2 TRBV7-2 CASSLLAGDNEQFF TGTGCCAGCAGCTTACTAGCGGGAGACAATGAGCAGTTCTTC
TRBJ1-3 NA NA TRBV5-1 CASSLAGARTTGNTIYF TGCGCCAGCAGCTTGGCCGGGGCGAGGACAACCGGAAACACCATATATTTT
TRBJ2-7 NA TRBD2 TRBV2 CASSEELSGGSTYEQYF TGTGCCAGCAGTGAAGAATTGAGCGGGGGGTCGACCTACGAGCAGTACTTC
TRBJ1-2 NA NA TRBV7-9 CASSLGPVGDYGYTF TGTGCCAGCAGCTTAGGACCCGTCGGGGACTATGGCTACACCTTC
TRBJ1-2 NA TRBD1 TRBV27 CASTPQGAGGYTF TGTGCCAGCACTCCCCAGGGGGCGGGTGGCTACACCTTC
TRBJ1-2 NA NA TRBV18 CASSPPDRRDPGYTF TGTGCCAGCTCACCACCGGACCGGAGGGATCCTGGCTACACCTTC
TRBJ1-1 NA NA TRBV27 CASSLYPDRRANTEAFF TGTGCCAGCAGTTTATACCCCGACAGGAGGGCCAACACTGAAGCTTTCTTT
TRBJ1-2 NA NA TRBV19 CASSISDSYGYTF TGTGCCAGTAGTATAAGTGACAGCTATGGCTACACCTTC